This entry lists 20 T cell receptor beta chains sequenced from one sample in a study of shared clonotypes between healthy human individuals. This table comes from immunoSEQ multiplex PCR, and its TCRdb copy is limited to in-frame clones, with some not included. This sample yields about 2 million clones, of which about 95% are seen a single time; about 1.1% belongs to the top ten. Naive CD8 cells were CD45RO-negative, positively selected for CCR7, excluding terminally differentiated effector memory CD45RA+ cells. The sequenced sample was naive CD8+ T cells sorted from blood. These receptors were taken from a man in his late teens or twenties in good health.

The chain uses TRBV13 and TRBJ1-2, with TRBD1 matching over 7 bases. Trimming at V came to 3 bases and at J to 3 bases, leaving 1 base not matched to a gene. The germline CDR1 and CDR2 sequences are PRHDT and FYEKMQ (reference sequence). This CDR3 is built from 13 residues. The CDR3 here is CASSFRGDYGYTF. The CDR3 coding sequence is TGTGCCAGCAGCTTCAGGGGGGACTATGGCTACACCTTC. Using reference TRBV13 and TRBJ1-2 for the parts outside the CDR3, the full variable domain is AAGVIQSPRHLIKEKRETATLKCYPIPRHDTVYWYQQGPGQDPQFLISFYEKMQSDKGSIPDRFSAQQFSDYHSELNMSSLELGDSALYFCASSFRGDYGYTFGSGTRLTVV.

V is TRBV27 and J is TRBJ1-4; D is perhaps TRBD1 (6 bases). This CDR3 has 17 residues. The ends were cut back, 7 bases at V and 5 bases at J, with 23 bases in the middle. Germline CDR1 reads MNHEY; CDR2 reads SMNVEV (reference sequence). CDR3 nucleotides: TGTGCCAGCAACTTACAGGGAGTTGGACTAATGAATGAAAAACTGTTTTTT. Its protein is CASNLQGVGLMNEKLFF.

The chain has TRBV4-3 and TRBJ2-3, with TRBD2 matching over 9 bases. V trimming: 0 bases; J trimming: 3 bases; junction bases outside the gene matches: 4. Germline V gene data show CDR1 as LGHNA and CDR2 as YSLEER. This CDR3 has 16 amino acids. The CDR3 region has the DNA TGCGCCAGCAGCCAAGAGTTAGCGGGAGAAACAGATACGCAGTATTTT. It is translated as CASSQELAGETDTQYF.

The chain joins TRBV6-5 to TRBJ2-7, with D possibly TRBD1 on 5 matching bases. This CDR3 spans 14 amino acids. V was shortened by 5 bases and J by 2 bases, with 13 bases between the two germline ends. Per the germline V gene, CDR1 is MNHEY and CDR2 is SVGAGI. The CDR3 sequence is CASSHTDTTYEQYF. The CDR3 bases are TGTGCCAGCAGTCACACGGACACTACCTACGAGCAGTACTTC.

On this clone: In the same sample, other DNA sequences code for this CDR3. The chain is built from TRBV7-9 and TRBJ2-3; D ambiguous. The germline gives CDR1 SEHNR, CDR2 FQNEAQ (reference sequence). This CDR3 has 15 residues. With 3 bases removed from V and 0 bases from J, the gap between germline ends came to 10 bases. The CDR3 is CASSLGYSSTDTQYF. In DNA, the CDR3 is TGTGCCAGCAGCTTGGGGTATTCTAGCACAGATACGCAGTATTTT.

The chain is built from TRBV5-4 and TRBJ2-7; weak D call: TRBD2 (6 bases). V lost 3 bases and J 12 bases, leaving 19 bases between the germline ends. Germline CDR1 reads SGHNT; CDR2 reads YYREEE (reference sequence). This CDR3 region has 13 residues. The CDR3 region is CASSWGESGERYF. The CDR3 nucleotides are TGTGCCAGCAGCTGGGGGGAGTCGGGAGAGAGGTACTTC.

V is TRBV4-3 and J is TRBJ2-5; 8 bases align to TRBD2. Germline CDR1 LGHNA, CDR2 YSLEER. The CDR3 is made up of 15 amino acids. The V segment lost 4 bases and the J segment 5 bases; nucleotides outside the gene matches: 9. The CDR3 loop reads CASSPERAGVETQYF. For the CDR3, the DNA is TGCGCCAGCAGCCCAGAAAGAGCGGGAGTTGAGACCCAGTACTTC.

This sequence joins TRBV5-5 and TRBJ2-5; D could derive from TRBD1 or TRBD2 (5 bases each). The CDR3 is 18 residues long. Between the trimmed V and J ends, which lost 0 bases and 1 base, there was a span of 19 bases. Per the germline V gene, CDR1 is SGHKS and CDR2 is YYEKEE (reference sequence). The CDR3 nucleotides are TGTGCCAGCAGCTTGGTCGCAAACGGGGCGACCATCCAAGAGACCCAGTACTTC. Residues: CASSLVANGATIQETQYF. The variable domain in full, completed from reference TRBV5-5 and TRBJ2-5, reads DAGVTQSPTHLIKTRGQQVTLRCSPISGHKSVSWYQQVLGQGPQFIFQYYEKEERGRGNFPDRFSARQFPNYSSELNVNALLLGDSALYLCASSLVANGATIQETQYFGPGTRLLVL.

The genes are TRBV2 and TRBJ1-5, with a possible D match to TRBD1 (5 bases). The length of the CDR3 is 14 residues. Germline V CDR1 and CDR2: SNHLY, FYNNEI. Trimming cost V 7 bases and J 5 bases, with 15 bases left between them. This CDR3 reads CASTVQGGYQPQHF. The CDR3 bases are TGTGCCAGCACAGTGCAGGGTGGATATCAGCCCCAGCATTTT. The full variable domain, in which reference TRBV2 and TRBJ1-5 provide the parts outside the CDR3, is EPEVTQTPSHQVTQMGQEVILRCVPISNHLYFYWYRQILGQKVEFLVSFYNNEISEKSEIFDDQFSVERPDGSNFTLKIRSTKLEDSAMYFCASTVQGGYQPQHFGDGTRLSIL.

V and J are TRBV30 and TRBJ2-5; D remains unclear. Germline CDR1 and CDR2: GTSNPN and SVGIG (reference sequence). V was shortened by 5 bases and J by 5 bases, with 9 bases between the two germline ends. This CDR3 contains 11 residues. The CDR3 loop is CAWGPRETQYF. Here the CDR3 DNA reads TGTGCCTGGGGACCTCGGGAGACCCAGTACTTC.

This chain connects TRBV11-2 to TRBJ2-1; unclear D gene. V dropped 1 base and J dropped 2 bases, with 12 bases sitting between them. Germline-derived CDR1 and CDR2 are SGHAT and FQNNGV. This CDR3 comprises 16 residues. CDR3 in DNA: TGTGCCAGCAGCTTAGTAGGCCAAAGTACCTACAATGAGCAGTTCTTC. Protein product: CASSLVGQSTYNEQFF.

The V and J genes are TRBV4-1 and TRBJ2-3, with 7 bases matching TRBD2. Germline V gives CDR1 MGHRA, CDR2 YSYEKL. This CDR3 spans 15 amino acids. Trimming at V came to 0 bases and at J to 0 bases, leaving 0 bases not matched to a gene. CDR3 nucleotide sequence: TGCGCCAGCAGCCAAGAGGGAGGGAGCACAGATACGCAGTATTTT. It is translated as CASSQEGGSTDTQYF.

This rearrangement joins TRBV30 to TRBJ1-5, with D possibly TRBD1 on 5 matching bases. The CDR3 totals 13 residues. Per germline, CDR1 GTSNPN and CDR2 SVGIG (reference sequence). The V and J ends lost 2 bases and 7 bases respectively, with 12 bases between them. The CDR3 nucleotides are TGTGCCTGGAGTCGGCAGGGAGGCCAGCCCCAGCATTTT. This codes for CAWSRQGGQPQHF.

This chain links TRBV2 with TRBJ2-1; 10 bases match TRBD2. Per germline, CDR1 SNHLY and CDR2 FYNNEI. There are 13 residues in the CDR3. The CDR3 DNA sequence: TGTGCGCTAGCGGGGGAGTCCTACAATGAGCAGTTCTTC. Translating it yields CALAGESYNEQFF. The full variable domain, its missing parts supplied by reference TRBV2 and TRBJ2-1, is EPEVTQTPSHQVTQMGQEVILRCVPISNHLYFYWYRQILGQKVEFLVSFYNNEISEKSEIFDDQFSVERPDGSNFTLKIRSTKLEDSAMYFCALAGESYNEQFFGPGTRLTVL.

The chain combines TRBV30 with TRBJ2-7, with D maybe TRBD2 (5 bases). Trimming pared 8 bases from V and 3 bases from J, leaving 11 bases between. CDR3 length equals 11 residues. The germline gives CDR1 GTSNPN, CDR2 SVGIG (reference sequence). The CDR3 DNA reads as TGTGCCATGGCCGGGGACTACGAGCAGTACTTC. Translating gives CAMAGDYEQYF.

The chain couples TRBV5-1 to TRBJ2-7; D may be TRBD2 (5 bases). The CDR3 contains 16 residues. The germline V and J ends were trimmed by 0 bases and 2 bases, with 15 bases remaining between them. Germline V lookup: CDR1 SGHRS, CDR2 YFSETQ. The chain's CDR3 is CASSLAVIEGPYEQYF. The CDR3, as DNA: TGCGCCAGCAGCTTGGCCGTAATTGAGGGTCCCTACGAGCAGTACTTC.

The chain links TRBV5-5 to TRBJ2-7; 7 bases align to TRBD2. The CDR3 extends over 13 amino acids. The V and J ends lost 4 bases and 6 bases, in that order; junction bases with no gene match: 7. The germline CDR1 and CDR2 sequences are SGHKS and YYEKEE (reference sequence). CDR3 sequence (DNA): TGTGCCAGCAGCCTCGGGGAGGGTCTCGAGCAGTACTTC. Protein product: CASSLGEGLEQYF.

V is TRBV9 and J is TRBJ2-3; 8 nucleotides agree with TRBD2. Germline CDR1 SGDLS, CDR2 YYNGEE. J lost 3 bases, V lost 0 bases, and 3 bases had no gene match. CDR3 size: 15 residues. This CDR3 is CASSVARLATDTQYF. The CDR3 DNA sequence: TGTGCCAGCAGCGTAGCCCGACTAGCGACAGATACGCAGTATTTT.

The V call is TRBV5-1, the J call TRBJ2-5; D remains ambiguous. Germline-derived CDR1 and CDR2 are SGHRS and YFSETQ. Trimming stripped 4 bases from V and 1 base from J, with 8 bases between. The length of the CDR3 is 13 residues. The CDR3 reads CASSLTPQETQYF. The DNA for the CDR3 is TGCGCCAGCAGCCTGACACCCCAAGAGACCCAGTACTTC.

The chain carries TRBV10-3 and TRBJ2-5; D possibly corresponds to TRBD2 (7 bases). CDR1 is ENHRY and CDR2 is SYGVKD in the germline V gene. This CDR3 is 20 amino acids long. V was trimmed by 2 bases and J by 2 bases, leaving 27 bases between them. Here the CDR3 reads CAISEREVGGGTNNQETQYF. CDR3 in DNA: TGTGCCATCAGTGAGCGAGAGGTAGGGGGGGGAACGAATAATCAAGAGACCCAGTACTTC.